This T cell receptor beta chain originates from a study of blood T cell repertoires in COVID-19. Across the study: T cells, B-cell-depleted T cells, or PBMCs supplied cDNA or gDNA.

Measured with immunoSEQ multiplex PCR; TCRdb has only the in-frame clones, and not every one. In the table there are hundreds of thousands of clones, around 92% of which are singletons. This CDR3 spans 15 amino acids. This clone was observed a single time. The chain recombines TRBV21-1 with TRBJ1-5; no DNA check was done on the table's D call, TRBD1. TRBV21-1 has pseudogene status. This receptor was obtained from a woman between 25 and 40 years old with COVID-19, enrolled during active disease. The sequenced material came from peripheral blood. CDR3 sequence reads: CASSFPRGLVQPQHF. The DNA for the CDR3 is TGTGCCAGCAGCTTCCCCAGGGGGCTGGTTCAGCCCCAGCATTTT.